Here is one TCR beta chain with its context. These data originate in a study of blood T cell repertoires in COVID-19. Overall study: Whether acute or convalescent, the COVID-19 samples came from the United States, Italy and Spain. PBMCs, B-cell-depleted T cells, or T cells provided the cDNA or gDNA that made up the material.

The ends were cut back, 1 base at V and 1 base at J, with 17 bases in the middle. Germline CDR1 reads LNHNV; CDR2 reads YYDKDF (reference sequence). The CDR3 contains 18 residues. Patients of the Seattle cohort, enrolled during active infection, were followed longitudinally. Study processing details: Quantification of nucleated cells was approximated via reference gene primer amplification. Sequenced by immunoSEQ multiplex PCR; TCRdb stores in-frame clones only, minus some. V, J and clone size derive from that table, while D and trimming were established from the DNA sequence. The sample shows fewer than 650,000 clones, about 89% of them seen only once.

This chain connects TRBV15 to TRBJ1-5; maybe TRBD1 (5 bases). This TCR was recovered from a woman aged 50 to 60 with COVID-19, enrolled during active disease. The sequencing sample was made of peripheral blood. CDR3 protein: CATSRASPGETSNQPQHF. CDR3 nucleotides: TGTGCCACCAGCAGAGCCTCGCCGGGGGAAACAAGCAATCAGCCCCAGCATTTT. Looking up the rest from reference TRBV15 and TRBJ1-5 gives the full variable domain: DAMVIQNPRYQVTQFGKPVTLSCSQTLNHNVMYWYQQKSSQAPKLLFHYYDKDFNNEADTPDNFQSRRPNTSFCFLDIRSPGLGDTAMYLCATSRASPGETSNQPQHFGDGTRLSIL.